The 3 T cell receptor beta chains given below trace back to one sample, sequenced in a study of shared clonotypes between healthy human individuals. Produced via immunoSEQ multiplex PCR; TCRdb's table is partial and in-frame only. This repertoire shows about 2.3 million clones, approximately 95% found once; its top ten account for about 0.37%. Input material: naive CD4+ T cells from PBMCs. Subset defined: CD45RA+ positively selected. The receptor source for this set is a man between 18 and 35 years old in good health. Some clones in this sample may be carry-over from other donors' samples.

V is TRBV27 and J is TRBJ2-6; no clear D gene. Germline CDR1 MNHEY, CDR2 SMNVEV (reference sequence). The CDR3 is made up of 16 amino acids. Trimming pared 4 bases from V and 1 base from J, leaving 11 bases between. In nucleotides, the CDR3 is TGTGCCAGCAGTTCGCCGACCGTATCTGGGGCCAACGTCCTGACTTTC. Amino acids: CASSSPTVSGANVLTF.

The sample holds one count of this clone. V gene TRBV18 combines with J gene TRBJ1-3; 9 nucleotides agree with TRBD1. V lost 0 bases to trimming and J lost 1 base; unmatched junction nucleotides: 10. Per the germline V gene, CDR1 is KGHSH and CDR2 is LQKENI. The CDR3 has 19 amino acids. The CDR3 reads CASSPPSGQGLLSGNTIYF. In nucleotides, the CDR3 is TGTGCCAGCTCACCACCGTCCGGACAGGGGCTGTTGTCTGGAAACACCATATATTTT.

V usage is TRBV9 and J usage is TRBJ2-1, with 7 bases identical to TRBD2. Per the germline V gene, CDR1 is SGDLS and CDR2 is YYNGEE. V trimming: 0 bases; J trimming: 8 bases; junction bases outside the gene matches: 8. This CDR3 region has 15 residues. CDR3: CASSVAAGSFYEQFF. The CDR3 DNA reads TGTGCCAGCAGCGTAGCAGCGGGAAGTTTTTATGAGCAGTTCTTC.